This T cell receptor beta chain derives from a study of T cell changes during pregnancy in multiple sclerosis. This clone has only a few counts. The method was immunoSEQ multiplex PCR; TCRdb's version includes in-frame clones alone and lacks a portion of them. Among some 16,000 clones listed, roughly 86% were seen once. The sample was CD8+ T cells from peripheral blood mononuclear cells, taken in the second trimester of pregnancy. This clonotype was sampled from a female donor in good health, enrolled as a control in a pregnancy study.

The CDR3 DNA sequence: TGTGCCAGCTCACCACCGATAACCCAGGACAGTAACACTGAAGCTTTCTTT. As protein: CASSPPITQDSNTEAFF. The V and J genes are TRBV18 and TRBJ1-1; a possible D gene is TRBD1 (6 bases). Germline V gene sequence: CDR1 KGHSH, CDR2 LQKENI. CDR3 length equals 17 residues. Trimming removed 0 bases from V and 2 bases from J, with 16 bases in between.